The present TCR beta chain was sequenced within a study of blood T cell repertoires in COVID-19. Generated by immunoSEQ multiplex PCR, the TCRdb table keeps only in-frame clones and is missing some. Counted here are about 230,000 clones, around 88% occurring once; the ten biggest clones make up approximately 8.6%. The germline V gene has CDR1 MNHNY and CDR2 SVGAGI (reference sequence). The V end lost 2 bases, the J end lost 4 bases, and 14 bases lay between the germline ends. The CDR3 runs 15 residues. The chain links TRBV6-6 to TRBJ2-5, with D perhaps matching TRBD2 (6 bases). The sample consisted of peripheral blood. The origin of this receptor is a man aged 35 to 55 with active or convalescent COVID-19. The CDR3 coding sequence is TGTGCCAGCAGTTACGCCGCAGCGGGCGGAGAGACCCAGTACTTC. This gives the protein CASSYAAAGGETQYF.